This T cell receptor beta chain was captured in a study of blood T cell repertoires in COVID-19. About the research overall: There were acute and convalescent COVID-19 samples, and they came from the United States, Italy and Spain. PBMCs, B-cell-depleted T cells, or T cells provided the cDNA or gDNA that made up the material.

With 7 bases clipped from V and 10 bases from J, the junction kept 14 bases outside the gene matches. Per the germline V gene, CDR1 is LNHDA and CDR2 is SQIVND (reference sequence). This CDR3 contains 15 residues. Some clones are missing from TCRdb's copy, which holds only in-frame ones; the method was immunoSEQ multiplex PCR. The sample consists of approximately 440,000 clones, around 87% of them appearing once. Assignments of participants to cohorts depended upon their own reported clinical history. Donors in Cohort 3 counted as recovered after two negative PCRs, clearance, or symptom resolution. The V call is TRBV19, the J call TRBJ1-5; 9 bases match TRBD1. The clonotype was recovered from a young woman who had recovered from COVID-19. Specimen: PBMCs or T cells enriched from blood (not recorded which). The CDR3 DNA sequence: TGTGCCAGTACCACGGACAGGGGCTTCCAATCACCCCAGCATTTT. It is translated as CASTTDRGFQSPQHF.